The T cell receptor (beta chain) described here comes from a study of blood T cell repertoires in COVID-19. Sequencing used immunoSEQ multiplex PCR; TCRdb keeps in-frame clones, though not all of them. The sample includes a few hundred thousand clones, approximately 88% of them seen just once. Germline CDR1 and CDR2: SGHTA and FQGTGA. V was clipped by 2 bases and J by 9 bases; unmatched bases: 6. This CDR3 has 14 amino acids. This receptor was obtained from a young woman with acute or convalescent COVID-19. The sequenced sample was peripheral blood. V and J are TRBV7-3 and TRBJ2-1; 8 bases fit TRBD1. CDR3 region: CASSLFQGALEQFF. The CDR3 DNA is TGTGCCAGCAGCTTATTCCAGGGGGCCCTTGAGCAGTTCTTC. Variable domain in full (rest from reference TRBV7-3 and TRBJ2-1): GAGVSQTPSNKVTEKGKYVELRCDPISGHTALYWYRQSLGQGPEFLIYFQGTGAADDSGLPNDRFFAVRPEGSVSTLKIQRTERGDSAVYLCASSLFQGALEQFFGPGTRLTVL.